The clone carrying this TCR beta chain appeared many times. Antigen: not known. Out of approximately 9.9 ml of fresh peripheral blood came the PBMCs. The sample originates from a study of T cells in Graves' hyperthyroidism and ophthalmopathy. Study-wide results and caveats: Most thyroid clonotypes that were expanded above 0.001 also turned up in blood. Ophthalmopathy was model-predicted a median approximately 6.9 months pre-onset.

The CDR3 regions of TCR beta were amplified from RNA transcripts. TCR CDR3 underwent first-round RT-PCR with the HTBI primer set. TCRdb itself ran the multiplex PCR reads through MiXCR, one entry per CDR3 protein. The data show 350,000 or so distinct CDR3 sequences, over 15% seen once. Germline V gene data show CDR1 as SNHLY and CDR2 as FYNNEI. This CDR3 has 14 residues. The V gene lost 2 bases and the J gene lost 6 bases, with 14 bases spanning the gap. Specimen: blood. The V and J genes are TRBV2 and TRBJ2-7; no clear D. The clonotype was recovered from a middle-aged woman with Graves' ophthalmopathy. The CDR3 DNA follows: TGTGCCAGCAGTGAAAAGCCCCCAACCGGCGAGCAGTACTTC. The encoded protein is CASSEKPPTGEQYF.